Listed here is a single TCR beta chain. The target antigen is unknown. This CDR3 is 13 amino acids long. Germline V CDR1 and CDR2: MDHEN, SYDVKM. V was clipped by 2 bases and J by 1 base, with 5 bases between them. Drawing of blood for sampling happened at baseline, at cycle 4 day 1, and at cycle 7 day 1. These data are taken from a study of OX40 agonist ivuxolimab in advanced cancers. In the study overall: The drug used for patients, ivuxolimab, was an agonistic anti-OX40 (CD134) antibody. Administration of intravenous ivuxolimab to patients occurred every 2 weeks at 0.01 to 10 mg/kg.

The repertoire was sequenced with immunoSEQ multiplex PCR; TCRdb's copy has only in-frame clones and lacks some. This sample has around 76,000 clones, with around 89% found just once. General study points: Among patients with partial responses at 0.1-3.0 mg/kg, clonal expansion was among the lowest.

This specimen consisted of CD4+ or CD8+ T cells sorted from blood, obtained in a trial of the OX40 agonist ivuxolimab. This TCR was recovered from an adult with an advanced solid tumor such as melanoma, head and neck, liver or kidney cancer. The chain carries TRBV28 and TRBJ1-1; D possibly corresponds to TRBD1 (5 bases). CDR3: CASSLGTNTEAFF. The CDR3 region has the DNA TGTGCCAGCAGTTTAGGGACGAACACTGAAGCTTTCTTT.